Listed here are 21 T cell receptor beta chains from one sample, sequenced in a study of blood T cell repertoires in COVID-19. Data came from immunoSEQ multiplex PCR; TCRdb stores just in-frame clones and leaves some out. Counted here are 490,000 or so clones, 88% occurring once; the ten biggest clones make up approximately 8.3%. Sequencing was done on a sample of PBMCs or T cells enriched from blood (not recorded which). The receptors shown here come from a woman aged 55-70 years who had recovered from COVID-19.

V usage is TRBV30 and J usage is TRBJ2-1; a possible D gene is TRBD1 (6 bases). V lost 4 bases, J lost 7 bases, and 8 bases lay in between. The germline gives CDR1 GTSNPN, CDR2 SVGIG (reference sequence). CDR3 length: 11 amino acids. CDR3 loop: CAWTQGNEQFF. The DNA of the CDR3 is TGTGCCTGGACACAGGGTAATGAGCAGTTCTTC.

The chain is built from TRBV9 and TRBJ2-2; TRBD1 is a possible D gene (6 bases). The V and J ends lost 0 bases and 7 bases respectively, with 13 bases between them. Per germline, CDR1 SGDLS and CDR2 YYNGEE. The CDR3 runs 15 residues. The CDR3 here is CASSVEGTTGGELFF. The DNA of the CDR3 is TGTGCCAGCAGCGTAGAGGGGACGACAGGCGGGGAGCTGTTTTTT.

In its sample, this clone was seen once. The genes are TRBV18 and TRBJ2-7, with 8 bases matching TRBD2. There are 16 residues in the CDR3. After removal of 2 bases from V and 1 base from J, the junction contained 7 bases not matched to a gene. CDR1 and CDR2 (germline): KGHSH, LQKENI. CDR3 region: CASSPSSSGGSYEQYF. CDR3 bases: TGTGCCAGCTCACCATCCTCCAGCGGGGGATCCTACGAGCAGTACTTC.

The chain employs TRBV2 and TRBJ2-7, with 7 bases lining up with TRBD1. Germline assignment: CDR1 SNHLY and CDR2 FYNNEI. The CDR3 runs 13 residues. The junction had 4 bases not matched to a gene; V was cut back by 6 bases and J by 2 bases. The CDR3 loop is CASSMGQTYEQYV. The CDR3 nucleotides are TGTGCCAGCAGCATGGGACAGACCTACGAGCAGTACGTC.

A few counts support this clone. This chain connects TRBV10-2 to TRBJ1-3; weak D call: TRBD1 (6 bases). This CDR3 region has 18 residues. V was pared by 5 bases and J by 3 bases, with 23 bases between. Per germline, CDR1 WSHSY and CDR2 SAAADI. CDR3 sequence (DNA): TGCGCCAGCAGTCCCCTTTCGGACAGTCGCCTCCATGGAAACACCATATATTTT. This gives the protein CASSPLSDSRLHGNTIYF.

The CDR3 spells CSASKGLGTGELFF. CDR3 nucleotide sequence: TGCAGTGCTAGTAAGGGGCTTGGTACCGGGGAGCTGTTTTTT. The chain recombines TRBV20-1 with TRBJ2-2, with a possible D match to TRBD1 (5 bases). V lost 3 bases to trimming and J lost 5 bases, with 13 bases between them. CDR3 size: 14 residues. Germline V lookup: CDR1 DFQATT, CDR2 SNEGSKA (reference sequence).

This clone was seen a single time. This chain connects TRBV5-1 to TRBJ2-2, with 7 bases fitting TRBD1. Germline CDR1 is SGHRS and CDR2 is YFSETQ. The V gene end was trimmed by 0 bases and the J gene end by 5 bases; junction bases not matched to a gene: 4. CDR3 length: 15 amino acids. DNA for the CDR3: TGCGCCAGCAGCTTGGAAAGGGGGCTGACCGGGGAGCTGTTTTTT. This sequence encodes CASSLERGLTGELFF.

This chain links TRBV11-2 with TRBJ1-6; TRBD1 matches 9 bases. CDR3 length: 16 residues. Trimming removed 3 bases from V and 9 bases from J; junction bases left unmatched: 9. The germline V gene has CDR1 SGHAT and CDR2 FQNNGV. The CDR3 loop reads CASSLGQGAWGSPLHF. The CDR3 region has the DNA TGTGCCAGCAGCTTGGGACAGGGAGCTTGGGGTTCACCCCTCCACTTT.

The chain combines TRBV5-1 with TRBJ1-6; 9 positions match TRBD1. Germline V gene data show CDR1 as SGHRS and CDR2 as YFSETQ. With 1 base clipped from V and 4 bases from J, the junction kept 3 bases outside the gene matches. The length of the CDR3 is 16 residues. CDR3 region: CASSLTGQGYNSPLHF. Here the CDR3 DNA reads TGCGCCAGCAGCTTGACCGGACAGGGGTATAATTCACCCCTCCACTTT.

The V and J genes are TRBV5-1 and TRBJ2-5; TRBD2 agrees at 13 bases. Germline loops: CDR1 SGHRS, CDR2 YFSETQ. The CDR3 sequence is 15 residues long. Trimming cost V 4 bases and J 5 bases; bases outside gene matches: 5. The CDR3 coding sequence is TGCGCCAGCAGCCCGAGGACTAGCGGGGGTGAGACCCAGTACTTC. It codes for CASSPRTSGGETQYF.

The chain employs TRBV10-3 and TRBJ2-3; TRBD2 agrees at 13 bases. From germline, CDR1 is ENHRY and CDR2 SYGVKD. V shed 5 bases and J 3 bases; nucleotides not matched to a gene: 2. The CDR3 covers 15 residues. This chain's CDR3 is CAISKTSGGTDTQYF. In DNA form, the CDR3 reads TGTGCCATCAGTAAGACTAGCGGGGGGACAGATACGCAGTATTTT.

This chain joins TRBV6-1 and TRBJ1-2; D remains unclear. Between the trimmed V and J ends, which lost 1 base and 8 bases, there was a span of 11 bases. CDR3 length equals 13 residues. Germline V gene sequence: CDR1 MNHNS, CDR2 SASEGT. The CDR3 reads CASSEGGIDGYTF. The DNA for the CDR3 is TGTGCCAGCAGTGAAGGAGGGATTGACGGCTACACCTTC.

The chain carries TRBV5-1 and TRBJ2-3; 8 nucleotides line up with TRBD2. The CDR3 length is 16 residues. Germline V CDR1 and CDR2: SGHRS, YFSETQ. V shed 4 bases, J shed 3 bases, and the junction held 10 bases outside the gene matches. CDR3 sequence reads: CASSVQPGGATDTQYF. As DNA, the CDR3 is TGCGCCAGCAGCGTCCAGCCCGGGGGGGCGACAGATACGCAGTATTTT.

This chain links TRBV10-2 with TRBJ2-3, with 9 bases lining up with TRBD2. The CDR3 spans 15 residues. V gave up 2 bases and J gave up 1 base; unmatched junction bases: 1. Germline lookup yields CDR1 WSHSY and CDR2 SAAADI. CDR3: CASSEVAGGTDTQYF. The CDR3 coding sequence is TGCGCCAGCAGTGAGGTAGCGGGGGGCACAGATACGCAGTATTTT.

The CDR3 nucleotides read TGTGCCAGCAGTTTAGGTTCCCCGGGACAGGGTACGTCTGCCAAAAACATTCAGTACTTC. Its protein product is CASSLGSPGQGTSAKNIQYF. The chain carries TRBV27 and TRBJ2-4; TRBD1 agrees at 9 bases. V trimming: 2 bases; J trimming: 1 base; junction bases outside the gene matches: 15. CDR1 is MNHEY, CDR2 SMNVEV, per germline (reference sequence). The CDR3 is 20 residues long.

The chain uses TRBV7-7 and TRBJ2-2; D possibly corresponds to TRBD1 (5 bases). V dropped 5 bases and J dropped 2 bases, with 12 bases sitting between them. The CDR3 is made up of 15 amino acids. Germline V gene data show CDR1 as SSHAT and CDR2 as FNYEAQ (reference sequence). CDR3 in DNA: TGTGCCAGCAGCCAAACCCAGGGCAACACCGGGGAGCTGTTTTTT. Its translation: CASSQTQGNTGELFF.

This chain links TRBV2 with TRBJ2-1, with 8 positions matching TRBD2. CDR1 and CDR2 from the germline V gene are SNHLY and FYNNEI. Trimming cost V 6 bases and J 0 bases; bases outside gene matches: 1. The CDR3 sequence is 14 residues long. The CDR3 here is CASSGTSSYNEQFF. The CDR3 DNA follows: TGTGCCAGCAGCGGGACTAGCTCCTACAATGAGCAGTTCTTC.

The chain employs TRBV5-1 and TRBJ1-3; 7 bases are shared with TRBD1. V dropped 4 bases and J dropped 1; count of bases not matched to a gene: 14. Germline CDR1 reads SGHRS; CDR2 reads YFSETQ. The CDR3 sequence is 18 residues long. For the CDR3, the DNA is TGCGCCAGCAGCAAGCGACAGGGCGACCTCCTTTCTGGAAACACCATATATTTT. The encoded protein is CASSKRQGDLLSGNTIYF.

This sequence joins TRBV15 and TRBJ2-1; TRBD2 is a possible D gene (6 bases). Trimming cost V 1 base and J 2 bases, with 21 bases left between them. The CDR3 length is 19 residues. Germline V gene data show CDR1 as LNHNV and CDR2 as YYDKDF (reference sequence). The CDR3 bases are TGTGCCACCAGCAGAGCCCCCCCAAGTCGGGGGATAACCTACAATGAGCAGTTCTTC. This translates into CATSRAPPSRGITYNEQFF.

The CDR3, as DNA: TGTGCCAGCAGCTTATCGACTATTGGTGAGACCCAGTACTTC. This translates into CASSLSTIGETQYF. V is TRBV7-2 and J is TRBJ2-5; tentative D call: TRBD2 (5 bases). This CDR3 region has 14 residues. V gave up 2 bases and J gave up 5 bases, with 12 bases separating them. CDR1 and CDR2 (germline): SGHTA, FQGNSA.

The chain employs TRBV7-2 and TRBJ1-2, with D tentatively TRBD1 (6 bases). The CDR3 length is 16 residues. V lost 4 bases and J lost 2, with 17 bases in between. Per germline, CDR1 SGHTA and CDR2 FQGNSA. CDR3 DNA: TGTGCCAGCAGCTCCTCGCCCGGGACACTCAACTATGGCTACACCTTC. Its translation: CASSSSPGTLNYGYTF.